Listed below are T cell receptor beta chains from one sample, sequenced in a study of CD8+CD57+ T cells in acquired aplastic anemia. MiXCR, run by TCRdb on the reads, gives a single entry per CDR3 protein. The repertoire holds roughly 420,000 distinct CDR3 sequences, with just under 70% as singletons. Source material: sorted CD4+, CD8+, or CD8+CD57+ T cells (not recorded which) from PBMCs. These receptors were obtained from a human donor in good health, serving as a control. Both conserved end residues are part of each CDR3. Fields, in order: D gene, clone size, V gene, J gene, CDR3 protein, CDR3 DNA. D genes are given only for firm matches. Expanded clones get a size class; other rows say once, few or many, or leave the size out.

TRBD1	many	TRBV7-2	TRBJ1-1	CASSSGQGLVTEAFF	TGTGCCAGCAGCTCCGGACAGGGTTTGGTCACTGAAGCTTTCTTT
-	many	TRBV2	TRBJ1-1	CASLPGPRSPTEAFF	TGTGCCAGCCTCCCGGGACCCCGCTCGCCCACTGAAGCTTTCTTT
-	-	TRBV7-6	TRBJ1-4	CASSVSPWSEKLFF	TGTGCCAGCAGCGTCAGCCCCTGGAGCGAAAAGCTGTTTTTT
TRBD1	-	TRBV15	TRBJ2-7	CATSSGRDSNYEQYF	TGTGCCACCAGCAGCGGCCGGGACAGCAACTACGAGCAGTACTTC
-	-	TRBV12-3/TRBV12-4	TRBJ2-3	CASSSDNTQYF	TGTGCCAGCAGTTCGGACAATACGCAGTATTTT
-	many	TRBV19	TRBJ2-2	CASRNRETTGELFF	TGTGCCAGTAGGAACAGGGAAACCACCGGGGAGCTGTTTTTT
-	-	TRBV2	TRBJ1-1	CASRKTEPRNTEAFF	TGTGCCAGCAGAAAAACAGAACCAAGGAACACTGAAGCTTTCTTT
TRBD2	many	TRBV2	TRBJ2-2	CASSLGLVRNTGELFF	TGTGCCAGCAGCCTCGGACTAGTGAGGAACACCGGGGAGCTGTTTTTT
-	many	TRBV27	TRBJ1-1	CASSFSLNTEAFF	TGTGCCAGCAGCTTCTCGCTGAACACTGAAGCTTTCTTT
-	once	TRBV15	TRBJ1-6	CAGSERHGSRSPLHF	TGTGCCGGCAGCGAACGACACGGTTCAAGATCACCCCTCCACTTT
-	many	TRBV29-1	TRBJ1-1	CSVQIGGMNTEAFF	TGCAGCGTGCAAATCGGGGGGATGAACACTGAAGCTTTCTTT
-	-	TRBV9	TRBJ2-3	CASSPVITDTQYF	TGTGCCAGCAGCCCTGTGATCACAGATACGCAGTATTTT
-	-	TRBV12-3/TRBV12-4	TRBJ2-3	CASSSEQRDTQYF	TGTGCCAGCAGCTCAGAGCAGAGAGATACGCAGTATTTT
-	-	TRBV15	TRBJ1-5	CATRGWGGNHPQHLF	TGTGCCACCAGAGGATGGGGGGGTAATCATCCCCAGCATCTTTTT
-	-	TRBV5-1	TRBJ2-7	CASSGGTVDNYEQYF	TGCGCCAGCAGCGGGGGGACAGTCGATAACTACGAGCAGTACTTC
-	few	TRBV3-2	TRBJ1-5	CASPKGGGNNQPQHF	TGTGCCAGCCCCAAAGGGGGGGGTAACAATCAGCCCCAGCATTTT
TRBD1	-	TRBV7-8	TRBJ1-2	CASSSGTGGNNGYTF	TGTGCCAGCAGTTCCGGGACAGGGGGCAATAATGGCTACACCTTC
-	-	TRBV5-5	TRBJ2-1	CASSPTAVEGEQFF	TGTGCCAGCAGCCCAACCGCGGTCGAGGGTGAGCAGTTCTTC
-	-	TRBV25-1	TRBJ2-4	CASSNLVGYGGPLAKNIQYF	TGTGCCAGCAGTAATCTAGTGGGATACGGGGGCCCCCTAGCCAAAAACATTCAGTACTTC
-	-	TRBV9	TRBJ1-1	CASSVGVSRSSDPFF	TGTGCCAGCAGCGTAGGGGTGAGCAGGTCTTCTGACCCTTTCTTT
-	-	TRBV14	TRBJ1-4	CASSLRRVAANEMFF	TGTGCCAGCAGCCTACGCCGGGTCGCGGCTAATGAAATGTTTTTT
-	once	TRBV6-1	TRBJ1-6	CASSVDASQANSPLHF	TGTGCCAGCAGCGTAGACGCTAGCCAGGCGAATTCACCCCTCCACTTT
TRBD2	-	TRBV7-2	TRBJ2-5	CASSSVSAGPREKQYF	TGTGCCAGCAGCTCCGTATCAGCGGGGCCGCGAGAGAAGCAGTACTTC
-	-	TRBV10-1	TRBJ1-1	CAGIGVEGNTEAFF	TGCGCCGGCATAGGGGTAGAAGGGAACACTGAGGCTTTCTTT
-	-	TRBV5-4	TRBJ1-2	CASRVRTYGYTF	TGTGCCAGCAGGGTGAGGACCTATGGCTACACCTTC
TRBD1	few	TRBV10-3	TRBJ2-1	CAISNRDRVNEQFF	TGTGCCATCAGTAACCGGGACAGGGTCAATGAGCAGTTCTTC
TRBD2	-	TRBV20-1	TRBJ2-3	CSATPLAGDTQYF	TGCAGTGCTACCCCCCTAGCGGGGGATACGCAGTATTTT
TRBD1	-	TRBV25-1	TRBJ1-1	CASGRTGVRGTEAFF	TGTGCCAGCGGTAGAACAGGGGTGCGGGGCACTGAAGCTTTCTTT
-	many	TRBV19	TRBJ1-1	CASSIARELGNTEAFF	TGTGCCAGTAGTATAGCAAGGGAACTAGGGAACACTGAAGCTTTCTTT
-	many	TRBV7-6	TRBJ2-3	CASSLAQSWADTQYF	TGTGCCAGCAGCTTAGCGCAGTCTTGGGCAGATACGCAGTATTTT
TRBD1	few	TRBV10-2	TRBJ2-7	CASRLRQGPYEQYF	TGCGCCAGCAGACTTCGACAGGGGCCCTACGAGCAGTACTTC